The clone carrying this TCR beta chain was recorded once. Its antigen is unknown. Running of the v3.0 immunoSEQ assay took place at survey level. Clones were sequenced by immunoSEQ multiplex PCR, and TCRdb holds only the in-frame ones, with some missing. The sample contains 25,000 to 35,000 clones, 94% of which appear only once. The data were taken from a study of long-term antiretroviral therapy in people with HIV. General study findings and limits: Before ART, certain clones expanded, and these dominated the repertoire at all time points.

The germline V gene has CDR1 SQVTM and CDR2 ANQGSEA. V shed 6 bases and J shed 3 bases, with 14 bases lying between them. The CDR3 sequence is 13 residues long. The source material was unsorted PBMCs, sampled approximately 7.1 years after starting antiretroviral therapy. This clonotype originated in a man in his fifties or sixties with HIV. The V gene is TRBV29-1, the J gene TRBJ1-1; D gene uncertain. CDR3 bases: TGCAGCGTCGCGACCCGAGGCCACACTGAAGCTTTCTTT. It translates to CSVATRGHTEAFF.